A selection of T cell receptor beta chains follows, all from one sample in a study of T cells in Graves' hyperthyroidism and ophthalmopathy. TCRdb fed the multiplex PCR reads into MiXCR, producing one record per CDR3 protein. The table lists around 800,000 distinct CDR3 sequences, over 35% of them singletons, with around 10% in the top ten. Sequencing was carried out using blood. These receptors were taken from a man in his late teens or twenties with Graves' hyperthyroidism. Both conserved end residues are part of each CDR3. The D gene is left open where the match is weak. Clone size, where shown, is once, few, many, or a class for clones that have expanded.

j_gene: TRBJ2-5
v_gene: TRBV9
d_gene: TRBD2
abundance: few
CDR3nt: TGTGCCAGCAGCACGGGAACTAGCGGCCAAGAGACCCAGTACTTC
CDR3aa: CASSTGTSGQETQYF

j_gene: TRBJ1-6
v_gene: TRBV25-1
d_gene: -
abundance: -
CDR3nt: TGTGCCAGAGCCGGTAATTCACCCCTCCACTTT
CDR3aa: CARAGNSPLHF

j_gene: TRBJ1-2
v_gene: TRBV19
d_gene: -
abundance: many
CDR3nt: TGTGCCAGTAGTCCCGTTGAGGGGCTTACTGGCTACACCTTC
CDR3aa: CASSPVEGLTGYTF

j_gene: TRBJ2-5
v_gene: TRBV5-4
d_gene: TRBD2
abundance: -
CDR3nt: TGTGCCAGCAGCTTGGTGACTAGCGGGCTCCAAGAGACCCAGTACTTC
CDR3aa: CASSLVTSGLQETQYF

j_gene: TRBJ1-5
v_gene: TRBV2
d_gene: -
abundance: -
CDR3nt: TGTGCCAGCAGTGAAGTGCCCGGCGGATTCAATCAGCCCCAGCATTTT
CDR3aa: CASSEVPGGFNQPQHF

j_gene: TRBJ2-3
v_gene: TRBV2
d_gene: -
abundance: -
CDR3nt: TGTGCCAGCATCCGATCAGATACGCAGTATTTT
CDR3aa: CASIRSDTQYF

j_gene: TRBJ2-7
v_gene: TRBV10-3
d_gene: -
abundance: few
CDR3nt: TGTGCCAGCAGTTATGGGGACGGCGTCTTAGAGCAGTACTTC
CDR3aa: CASSYGDGVLEQYF

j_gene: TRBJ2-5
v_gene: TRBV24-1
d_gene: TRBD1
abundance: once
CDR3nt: TGTGCCACCAGTGGGACAGGGGGGGGAGAGACCCAGTACTTC
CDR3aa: CATSGTGGGETQYF

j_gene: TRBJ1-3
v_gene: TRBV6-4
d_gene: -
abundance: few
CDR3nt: TGTGCCAGCAGTGAGCCCACTCGACCGGACGGAAACACCATATATTTT
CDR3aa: CASSEPTRPDGNTIYF

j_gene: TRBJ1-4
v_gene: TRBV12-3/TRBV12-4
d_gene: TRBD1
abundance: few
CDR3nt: TGTGCCAGCAGTGAGGACAGGTATCCTTGGCCTAATGAAAAACTGTTTTTT
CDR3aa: CASSEDRYPWPNEKLFF

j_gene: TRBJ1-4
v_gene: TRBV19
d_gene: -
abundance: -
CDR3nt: TGTGCCAGTAGTATGGTCGAATCAACTAATGAAAAACTGTTTTTT
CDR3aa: CASSMVESTNEKLFF

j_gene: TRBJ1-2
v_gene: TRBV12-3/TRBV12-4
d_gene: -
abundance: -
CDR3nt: TGTGCCAGCAGTTCCCCTCAGCGGAGCTTGTCCGGTGGCTACACCTTC
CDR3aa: CASSSPQRSLSGGYTF

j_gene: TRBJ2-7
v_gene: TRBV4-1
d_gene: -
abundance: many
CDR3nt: TGCGCCAGCAGCCAAGTACAGGGCAGCTCCTACGAGCAGTACTTC
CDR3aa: CASSQVQGSSYEQYF

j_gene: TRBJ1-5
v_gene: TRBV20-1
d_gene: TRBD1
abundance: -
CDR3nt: TGCAGTGCCCACACTCGACAGGGGGCTCAGCCCCAGCATTTT
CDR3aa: CSAHTRQGAQPQHF

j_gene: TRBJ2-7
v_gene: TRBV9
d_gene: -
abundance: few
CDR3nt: TGTGCCAGCAGCGTAGGCAGCGGTCAATCCTACGAGCAGTACTTC
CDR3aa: CASSVGSGQSYEQYF

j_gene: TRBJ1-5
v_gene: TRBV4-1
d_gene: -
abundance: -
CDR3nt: TGCGCCAGCAGCCAAGATAAGGACGGGGGCAATCAGCCCCAGCATTTT
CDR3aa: CASSQDKDGGNQPQHF

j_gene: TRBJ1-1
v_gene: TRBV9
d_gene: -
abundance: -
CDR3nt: TGTGCCAGCAGCGAGGGATTTATGAACACTGAAGCTTTCTTT
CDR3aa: CASSEGFMNTEAFF

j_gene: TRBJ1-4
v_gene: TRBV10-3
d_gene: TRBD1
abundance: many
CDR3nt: TGTGCCATCAGTGAGTCGACGCGGGACAGGGGGGGCCTGTTTTTT
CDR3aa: CAISESTRDRGGLFF

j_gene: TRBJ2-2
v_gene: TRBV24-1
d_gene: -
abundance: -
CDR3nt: TGTGCCACCAGTTACGAGGGAGGGAACACCGGGGAGCTGTTTTTT
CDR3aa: CATSYEGGNTGELFF

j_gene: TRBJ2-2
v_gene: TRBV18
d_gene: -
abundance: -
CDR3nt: TGTGCCAGCTCACCATTGCAGGACACCGGGGAGCTGTTTTTT
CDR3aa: CASSPLQDTGELFF

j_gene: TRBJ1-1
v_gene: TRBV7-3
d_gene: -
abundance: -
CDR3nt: TGCGCCAGCAGCCCAGGCCTCGGAACTTTCTTT
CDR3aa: CASSPGLGTFF

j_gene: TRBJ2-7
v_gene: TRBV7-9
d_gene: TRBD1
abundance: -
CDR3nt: TGTGCCAGCAGCCTAGGGGACAGGAGCGAGCAGTACTTC
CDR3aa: CASSLGDRSEQYF

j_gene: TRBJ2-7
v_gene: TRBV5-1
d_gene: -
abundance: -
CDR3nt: TGCGCCAGCAGCTTGGCGTGGGGAGCGGCCTACGAGCAGTACTTC
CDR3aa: CASSLAWGAAYEQYF

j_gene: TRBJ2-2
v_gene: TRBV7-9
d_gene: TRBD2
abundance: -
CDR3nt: TGTGCCAGCAGCTCGACTAGCGGGAAGCTGTTTTTT
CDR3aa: CASSSTSGKLFF

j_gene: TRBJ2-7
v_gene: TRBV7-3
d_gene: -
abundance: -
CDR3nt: TGTGCCAGCAGCGCCGGTCGAGGTCTGGGGGAGCAGTACTTC
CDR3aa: CASSAGRGLGEQYF

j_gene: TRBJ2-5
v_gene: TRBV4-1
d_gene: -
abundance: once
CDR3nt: TGCGCCAGCAGCCAACTGACTGGGACGGGGGAGACCCAGTACTTC
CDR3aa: CASSQLTGTGETQYF

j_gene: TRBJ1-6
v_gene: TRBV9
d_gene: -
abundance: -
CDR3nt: TGTGCCAGCAGCGTAGTACAGGTACGCTCACCCCTCCACTTT
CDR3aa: CASSVVQVRSPLHF

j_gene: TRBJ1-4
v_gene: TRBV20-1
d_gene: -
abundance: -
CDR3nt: TGCAGTGCTAGTACAGGGACTGAAAAACTGTTTTTT
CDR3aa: CSASTGTEKLFF

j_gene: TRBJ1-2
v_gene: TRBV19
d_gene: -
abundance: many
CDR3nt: TGTGCCAGTAAAAGGACAGAGACCTATGGCTACACCTTC
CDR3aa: CASKRTETYGYTF

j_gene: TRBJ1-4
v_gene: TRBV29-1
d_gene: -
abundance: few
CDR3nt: TGCAGCGTTGCCGGGGATGAAAAACTGTTTTTT
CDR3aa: CSVAGDEKLFF

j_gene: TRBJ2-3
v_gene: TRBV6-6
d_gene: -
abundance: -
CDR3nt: TGTGCCAGTTGTCTCCTCCATACAGATACGCAGTATTTT
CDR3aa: CASCLLHTDTQYF

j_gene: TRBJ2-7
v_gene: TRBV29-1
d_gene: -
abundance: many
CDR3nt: TGCAGCGTGCTTGTGCAGGATACCTACGAGCAGTACTTC
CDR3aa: CSVLVQDTYEQYF

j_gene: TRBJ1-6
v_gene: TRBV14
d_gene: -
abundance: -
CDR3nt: TGTGCCAGCAGCTCTGACTTGGGTTCACCCCTCCACTTT
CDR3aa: CASSSDLGSPLHF

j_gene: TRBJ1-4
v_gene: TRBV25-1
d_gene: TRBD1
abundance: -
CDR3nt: TGTGCCAGCAGTGAATTCGGGACAGGGGGTTATGATACTAATGAAAAACTGTTTTTT
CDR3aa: CASSEFGTGGYDTNEKLFF

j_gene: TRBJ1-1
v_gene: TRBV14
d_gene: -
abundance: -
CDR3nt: TGTGCCAGCAGCCAAGACGGGGGACGATGGAACACTGAAGCTTTCTTT
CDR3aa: CASSQDGGRWNTEAFF

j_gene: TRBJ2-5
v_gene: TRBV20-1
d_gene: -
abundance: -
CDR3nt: TGCAGTGCACTACAGCCTCAAGAGACCCAGTACTTC
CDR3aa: CSALQPQETQYF

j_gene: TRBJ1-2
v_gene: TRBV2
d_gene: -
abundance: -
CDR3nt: TGTGCCAGCCCGAGGGTGATCTCCTATGGCTACACCTTC
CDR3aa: CASPRVISYGYTF

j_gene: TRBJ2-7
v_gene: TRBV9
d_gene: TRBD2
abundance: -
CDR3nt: TGTGCCAGCAGCCAAGATAGCGGGAACTCCTACGAGCAGTACTTC
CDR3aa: CASSQDSGNSYEQYF

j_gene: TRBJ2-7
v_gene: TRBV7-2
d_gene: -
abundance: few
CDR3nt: TGTGCCAGCAGCCCTGGGCTAGGGTTAGGGATCGAGCAGTACTTC
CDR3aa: CASSPGLGLGIEQYF

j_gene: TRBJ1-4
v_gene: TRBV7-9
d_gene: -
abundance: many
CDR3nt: TGTGCCAGTTGGGAGGCAACTAATGAAAAACTGTTTTTT
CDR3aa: CASWEATNEKLFF

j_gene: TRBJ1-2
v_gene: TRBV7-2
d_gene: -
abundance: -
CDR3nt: TGTGCCAGCAGCCCATACCTTCAGGAGGGGTACGGAGGCTACACCTTC
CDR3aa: CASSPYLQEGYGGYTF

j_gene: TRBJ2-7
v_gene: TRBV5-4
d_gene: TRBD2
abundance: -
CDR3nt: TGTGCCAGCAGCTCGGGACTAGCTCTGAACGAGCAGTACTTC
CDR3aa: CASSSGLALNEQYF

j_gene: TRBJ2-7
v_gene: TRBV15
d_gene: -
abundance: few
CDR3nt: TGTGCCACCAGCAGAGGCACAGTCTACGAGCAGTACTTC
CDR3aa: CATSRGTVYEQYF

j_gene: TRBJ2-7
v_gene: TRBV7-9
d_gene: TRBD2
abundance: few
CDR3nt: TGTGCCAGCAGCGCCGGCTCGGGACTAGCGGCCTCCTACGAGCAGTACTTC
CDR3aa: CASSAGSGLAASYEQYF

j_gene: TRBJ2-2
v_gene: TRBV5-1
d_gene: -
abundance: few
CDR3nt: TGCGCCAGCACCATTGAGTCGGGGCGCGGCGGGGAGCTGTTTTTT
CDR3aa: CASTIESGRGGELFF

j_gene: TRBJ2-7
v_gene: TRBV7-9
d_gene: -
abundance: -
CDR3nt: TGTGCCAGCAGCTCCCCTCAGGACGGGCTGGGGTACTTC
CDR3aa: CASSSPQDGLGYF

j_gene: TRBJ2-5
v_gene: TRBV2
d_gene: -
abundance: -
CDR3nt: TGTGCCAGCAGCCCCACACGGACCCAAGAGACCCAGTACTTC
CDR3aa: CASSPTRTQETQYF

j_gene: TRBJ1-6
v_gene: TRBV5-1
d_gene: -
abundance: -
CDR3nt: TGCGCCAGCAGCTCTAGGACAGCGGGGCAGTCACCCCTCCACTTT
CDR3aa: CASSSRTAGQSPLHF

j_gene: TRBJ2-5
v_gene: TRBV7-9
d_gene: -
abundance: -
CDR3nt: TGTGCCAGCAGCTTAGCCTGGGGAAAAGAGACCCAGTACTTC
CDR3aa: CASSLAWGKETQYF

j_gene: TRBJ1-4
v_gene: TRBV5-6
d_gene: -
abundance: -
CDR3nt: TGTGCCAGCAGCTTGGAAAGGGGCGGACATGAAAAACTGTTTTTT
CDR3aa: CASSLERGGHEKLFF

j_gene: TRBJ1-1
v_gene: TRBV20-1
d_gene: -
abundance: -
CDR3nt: TGCAGTGCTAGCTATAGAAGGGGGATGAACACTGAAGCTTTCTTT
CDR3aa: CSASYRRGMNTEAFF

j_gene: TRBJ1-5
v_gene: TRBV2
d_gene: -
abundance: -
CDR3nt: TGTGCCAGCAGTGAAGACGGGGTAAATCAGCCCCAGCATTTT
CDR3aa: CASSEDGVNQPQHF

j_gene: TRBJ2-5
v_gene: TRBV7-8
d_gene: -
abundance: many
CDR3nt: TGTGCCAGCAGCGCCACGGAGGGGCCGAAAGAGACCCAGTACTTC
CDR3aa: CASSATEGPKETQYF

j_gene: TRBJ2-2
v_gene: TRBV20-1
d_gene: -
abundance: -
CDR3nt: TGCAGTGCTAGAGATTTGAGGGGGGGCAACACCGGGGAGCTGTTTTTT
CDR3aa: CSARDLRGGNTGELFF